These 32 T cell receptor beta chains share one sample of origin, sequenced in a study of shared clonotypes between healthy human individuals. The repertoire was sequenced with immunoSEQ multiplex PCR; TCRdb's copy has only in-frame clones and lacks some. The sample has hundreds of thousands of clones, roughly 98% seen once; the top ten hold less than 0.35%. Naivety among CD8 cells was defined by CD45RO negativity and positive CCR7 selection, thereby excluding terminally differentiated effector memory CD45RA+ cells. What was sequenced was naive CD8+ T cells sorted from blood. The source of these receptors is a man between 25 and 39 years old in good health.

This clone was observed a single time. The V call is TRBV11-2, the J call TRBJ2-5; no reliable D call. The CDR3 covers 12 residues. Germline CDR1 is SGHAT and CDR2 is FQNNGV. The V and J ends lost 7 bases and 2 bases respectively, with 8 bases between them. CDR3 sequence reads: CASKYMQETQYF. The CDR3 nucleotides read TGTGCCAGCAAATATATGCAAGAGACCCAGTACTTC. Complete variable domain (other parts from reference TRBV11-2 and TRBJ2-5): EAGVAQSPRYKIIEKRQSVAFWCNPISGHATLYWYQQILGQGPKLLIQFQNNGVVDDSQLPKDRFSAERLKGVDSTLKIQPAKLEDSAVYLCASKYMQETQYFGPGTRLLVL.

The table lists this clone with a few counts. Other nucleotide sequences from this sample produce the same CDR3. This chain links TRBV7-8 with TRBJ2-1; D gene unclear. The CDR3 contains 15 residues. V was trimmed by 6 bases and J by 0 bases, leaving 12 bases between them. Germline V gene data show CDR1 as SGHVS and CDR2 as FQNEAQ. The DNA of the CDR3 is TGTGCCAGCAGTTCCGGACCCAGCTCCTACAATGAGCAGTTCTTC. Translating gives CASSSGPSSYNEQFF.

The J gene is TRBJ2-7, the V gene TRBV11-3; D ambiguous. V was cut by 1 base and J by 3 bases, with 4 bases left in between. This CDR3 spans 12 amino acids. Germline V lookup: CDR1 SGHNT, CDR2 YENEEA. The CDR3 sequence: CASSLVIYEQYF. CDR3 in DNA: TGTGCCAGCAGCTTAGTTATCTACGAGCAGTACTTC.

The chain has TRBV7-6 and TRBJ2-7; D may be TRBD2 (6 bases). Germline CDR1 SGHVS, CDR2 FNYEAQ. The V gene lost 2 bases and the J gene lost 4 bases, with 9 bases spanning the gap. The CDR3 runs to 13 residues. The CDR3 DNA follows: TGTGCCAGCAGCTTATACGGGACTTACGAGCAGTACTTC. Residues: CASSLYGTYEQYF.

V is TRBV7-2 and J is TRBJ2-1; D may be TRBD1 (5 bases). Trimming left V 1 base short and J 4 bases short, with 11 bases between. CDR3 length: 15 amino acids. CDR1 is SGHTA, CDR2 FQGNSA, per germline. The CDR3 is CASSLGAGLYNEQFF. The CDR3 coding sequence is TGTGCCAGCAGCTTAGGAGCAGGGTTATACAATGAGCAGTTCTTC. Based on the CDR3 plus reference TRBV7-2 and TRBJ2-1, the full variable domain is GAGVSQSPSNKVTEKGKDVELRCDPISGHTALYWYRQSLGQGLEFLIYFQGNSAPDKSGLPSDRFSAERTGGSVSTLTIQRTQQEDSAVYLCASSLGAGLYNEQFFGPGTRLTVL.

The DNA of the CDR3 is TGCAGCGTTACTAGCGGGGACGTCTACGAGCAGTACTTC. Its protein product is CSVTSGDVYEQYF. The chain carries TRBV29-1 and TRBJ2-7; TRBD2 matches 10 bases. The V segment lost 5 bases and the J segment 3 bases; nucleotides outside the gene matches: 4. The CDR3 totals 13 residues. The germline gives CDR1 SQVTM, CDR2 ANQGSEA.

This CDR3 is CASSYTQGREQYF. DNA of the CDR3: TGTGCCAGCAGCTACACACAGGGTCGCGAGCAGTACTTC. The genes are TRBV27 and TRBJ2-7; D is possibly TRBD1 (6 bases). CDR1 is MNHEY and CDR2 is SMNVEV in the germline V gene (reference sequence). Trimming removed 6 bases at V and 6 bases at J, with 15 bases between. This CDR3 spans 13 amino acids.

The V gene is TRBV27, the J gene TRBJ2-1; 14 bases match TRBD2. The CDR3 is made up of 16 amino acids. Germline lookup yields CDR1 MNHEY and CDR2 SMNVEV (reference sequence). V lost 5 bases to trimming and J lost 6 bases; unmatched junction nucleotides: 6. CDR3 in amino acids: CASSPGTSGSSNEQFF. In DNA, the CDR3 is TGTGCCAGCAGTCCCGGGACTAGCGGGAGTAGCAATGAGCAGTTCTTC.

The chain combines TRBV19 with TRBJ1-1, with D hard to call. V was pared by 7 bases and J by 0 bases, with 9 bases between. CDR3 length: 13 residues. Germline assignment: CDR1 LNHDA and CDR2 SQIVND (reference sequence). The DNA for the CDR3 is TGTGCCAGTAAATACACACTGAACACTGAAGCTTTCTTT. Residues: CASKYTLNTEAFF.

CDR3 DNA sequence: TGTGCCAGTAGTGCCTCTAGTTGGGCGGCCTACGAGCAGTACTTC. Translated, it gives CASSASSWAAYEQYF. The chain couples TRBV19 to TRBJ2-7; D not certain. The germline gives CDR1 LNHDA, CDR2 SQIVND (reference sequence). This CDR3 is built from 15 residues. V was shortened by 5 bases and J by 2 bases, with 16 bases between the two germline ends.

The V gene is TRBV29-1, the J gene TRBJ1-3; D remains unclear. This CDR3 spans 13 amino acids. Germline CDR1 SQVTM, CDR2 ANQGSEA. The V end was cut by 1 base, the J end by 3 bases, with 7 bases between. The CDR3 here is CSVEASGGNTIYF. The CDR3 DNA reads TGCAGCGTTGAAGCGTCCGGTGGAAACACCATATATTTT.

This rearrangement joins TRBV6-1 to TRBJ2-7, with 13 bases aligning to TRBD2. This CDR3 spans 14 amino acids. Losses at the gene ends were 8 bases for V and 3 bases for J; bases not matched to a gene: 4. Looked up from germline, CDR1 is MNHNS and CDR2 is SASEGT. CDR3 in amino acids: CASGLAGAVYEQYF. Written as DNA, the CDR3 is TGTGCCAGCGGACTAGCGGGAGCGGTCTACGAGCAGTACTTC.

The chain employs TRBV27 and TRBJ2-7, with 11 bases identical to TRBD2. CDR3 length equals 14 residues. CDR1 and CDR2 from the germline V gene are MNHEY and SMNVEV (reference sequence). Trimming took 8 bases from V and 3 from J; bases not matched to a gene: 6. CDR3 protein: CASALAGVRYEQYF. CDR3 DNA: TGTGCCAGCGCACTAGCGGGAGTTCGCTACGAGCAGTACTTC.

The chain carries TRBV27 and TRBJ2-1; 9 nucleotides line up with TRBD2. Looked up from germline, CDR1 is MNHEY and CDR2 is SMNVEV (reference sequence). The CDR3 consists of 15 residues. The J segment lost 8 bases and the V segment lost 3 bases, leaving 8 bases of the junction unmatched. In DNA, the CDR3 is TGTGCCAGCAGTTTCACCCTAGCGGGGTGGGATGAGCAGTTCTTC. It specifies CASSFTLAGWDEQFF.

This sequence joins TRBV28 and TRBJ1-1, with D unclear. Germline V gene lookup returns CDR1 MDHEN and CDR2 SYDVKM. CDR3 size: 14 residues. The ends were cut back, 4 bases at V and 7 bases at J, with 16 bases in the middle. This CDR3 reads CASSSSTQRHEAFF. As DNA, the CDR3 is TGTGCCAGCAGTTCCTCCACTCAGAGGCATGAAGCTTTCTTT.

The chain has TRBV7-6 and TRBJ2-1; maybe TRBD1 (6 bases). The V gene lost 0 bases and the J gene lost 7 bases, with 16 bases spanning the gap. In germline, CDR1 is SGHVS, CDR2 FNYEAQ. This CDR3 region has 16 residues. CDR3: CASSLASVRRGNEQFF. As DNA, the CDR3 is TGTGCCAGCAGCTTAGCTAGCGTTCGAAGGGGGAATGAGCAGTTCTTC.

The CDR3 region is CASSPGLAGNNEQFF. CDR3 sequence (DNA): TGTGCCAGCTCACCGGGACTAGCGGGGAACAATGAGCAGTTCTTC. The chain has TRBV18 and TRBJ2-1; 13 bases align to TRBD2. From germline, CDR1 is KGHSH and CDR2 LQKENI. J lost 5 bases, V lost 3 bases, and 1 base had no gene match. The CDR3 is made up of 15 amino acids.

CDR3 nucleotides: TGTGCCAGCTCCCCGAGGCCGGGACAGGCGTATGTGGCCAACGTCCTGACTTTC. Residues: CASSPRPGQAYVANVLTF. This rearrangement joins TRBV18 to TRBJ2-6; 8 nucleotides align to TRBD1. This CDR3 has 18 amino acids. J was trimmed by 6 bases and V by 6 bases; bases with no gene match: 16. Germline V gives CDR1 KGHSH, CDR2 LQKENI.

This sequence joins TRBV13 and TRBJ2-5; D is ambiguous. CDR3 length equals 11 residues. Trimming took 3 bases from V and 5 from J, leaving 4 bases between them. Germline assignment: CDR1 PRHDT and CDR2 FYEKMQ (reference sequence). This CDR3 reads CASSLLETQYF. The CDR3 nucleotides are TGTGCCAGCAGCTTGTTGGAGACCCAGTACTTC. The complete variable domain, with remaining parts taken from reference TRBV13 and TRBJ2-5, reads AAGVIQSPRHLIKEKRETATLKCYPIPRHDTVYWYQQGPGQDPQFLISFYEKMQSDKGSIPDRFSAQQFSDYHSELNMSSLELGDSALYFCASSLLETQYFGPGTRLLVL.

The chain has TRBV15 and TRBJ2-3; D might be TRBD1 (5 bases). Germline-derived CDR1 and CDR2 are LNHNV and YYDKDF (reference sequence). Trimming took off 0 bases at V and 4 bases at J, with 14 bases between the two ends. The CDR3 has 16 residues. Written as DNA, the CDR3 is TGTGCCACCAGCAGAGATCGGGCTATAGGGGCAGATACGCAGTATTTT. Amino acids: CATSRDRAIGADTQYF.

The rearrangement uses TRBV27 and TRBJ2-7, with 9 bases aligning to TRBD1. CDR3 length: 15 amino acids. In germline, CDR1 is MNHEY, CDR2 SMNVEV (reference sequence). The J segment lost 2 bases and the V segment lost 6 bases, leaving 8 bases of the junction unmatched. CDR3 sequence (DNA): TGTGCCAGCAGGTTAGGGACAGGGCCCGCCTACGAGCAGTACTTC. The encoded protein is CASRLGTGPAYEQYF.

This chain links TRBV9 with TRBJ1-2, with 8 bases lining up with TRBD1. The CDR3 totals 15 residues. CDR1 and CDR2 from the germline V gene are SGDLS and YYNGEE. The junction had 10 bases not matched to a gene; V was cut back by 7 bases and J by 2 bases. As DNA, the CDR3 is TGTGCCAGCGGGGGTCGGACAGGGACAAACTATGGCTACACCTTC. Protein: CASGGRTGTNYGYTF.

V gene TRBV11-2 combines with J gene TRBJ2-1; D uncertain. This CDR3 is 14 amino acids long. V was shortened by 1 base and J by 2 bases, with 6 bases between the two germline ends. Germline assignment: CDR1 SGHAT and CDR2 FQNNGV. CDR3 protein: CASSLADTYNEQFF. The CDR3 coding sequence is TGTGCCAGCAGCTTAGCAGATACCTACAATGAGCAGTTCTTC.

The chain employs TRBV6-5 and TRBJ2-2; 9 positions match TRBD2. V lost 2 bases to trimming and J lost 8 bases; unmatched junction nucleotides: 6. This CDR3 contains 15 residues. CDR1 and CDR2 from the germline V gene are MNHEY and SVGAGI. The CDR3 protein is CASSYLAGGSGELFF. CDR3 nucleotide sequence: TGTGCCAGCAGTTACCTGGCGGGAGGGTCTGGGGAGCTGTTTTTT.

Of note for this clone: At the DNA level, this CDR3 is encoded by other sequences in the same sample as well. The chain links TRBV2 to TRBJ1-2; 7 bases fit TRBD1. CDR1 SNHLY and CDR2 FYNNEI come from the germline V gene. CDR3 size: 12 residues. V lost 6 bases, J lost 5 bases, and 3 bases stayed unmatched. The CDR3 spells CASRGTAYGYTF. CDR3 bases: TGTGCCAGCAGAGGGACAGCTTATGGCTACACCTTC.

The gene calls are TRBV7-9 and TRBJ2-7; TRBD2 aligns across 7 bases. Germline loops: CDR1 SEHNR, CDR2 FQNEAQ (reference sequence). There are 15 residues in the CDR3. V trimming: 1 base; J trimming: 3 bases; junction bases outside the gene matches: 6. CDR3 amino acids: CASSLVAGVIYEQYF. The CDR3 DNA sequence: TGTGCCAGCAGCTTAGTGGCGGGAGTAATCTACGAGCAGTACTTC.

This clone was counted once. The chain couples TRBV5-1 to TRBJ1-2, with D possibly matching TRBD1 (5 bases). Germline V gene data show CDR1 as SGHRS and CDR2 as YFSETQ. V was shortened by 2 bases and J by 5 bases, with 10 bases between the two germline ends. This CDR3 has 13 residues. This chain's CDR3 is CASSFGTEYGYTF. DNA for the CDR3: TGCGCCAGCAGCTTCGGGACGGAGTATGGCTACACCTTC.

This sequence joins TRBV10-3 and TRBJ2-1, with D possibly being TRBD1 or TRBD2 (7 bases each). Germline CDR1 reads ENHRY; CDR2 reads SYGVKD. The CDR3 extends over 14 amino acids. The V end was cut by 6 bases, the J end by 9 bases, with 18 bases between. The CDR3 bases are TGTGCCATCAGGACAGGGCGGGAGCGCGGTGAGCAGTTCTTC. Its protein product is CAIRTGRERGEQFF.

This chain connects TRBV5-6 to TRBJ2-3; 10 nucleotides match TRBD1. Germline V CDR1 and CDR2: SGHDT, YYEEEE. The CDR3 totals 15 residues. Trimming cost V 6 bases and J 3 bases; bases outside gene matches: 7. CDR3 sequence reads: CASTLAGQGTDTQYF. The CDR3 DNA sequence: TGTGCCAGCACCCTCGCGGGACAGGGGACAGATACGCAGTATTTT. The full variable domain, completed using reference TRBV5-6 and TRBJ2-3, is DAGVTQSPTHLIKTRGQQVTLRCSPKSGHDTVSWYQQALGQGPQFIFQYYEEEERQRGNFPDRFSGHQFPNYSSELNVNALLLGDSALYLCASTLAGQGTDTQYFGPGTRLTVL.

The chain combines TRBV2 with TRBJ2-1; TRBD2 matches 11 bases. Germline CDR1 SNHLY, CDR2 FYNNEI. The CDR3 sequence is 17 residues long. The V gene end was trimmed by 6 bases and the J gene end by 0 bases; junction bases not matched to a gene: 7. The CDR3 here is CASRSGLAVASYNEQFF. The CDR3, as DNA: TGTGCCAGCAGGTCGGGACTAGCGGTGGCCTCCTACAATGAGCAGTTCTTC.

The chain has TRBV27 and TRBJ2-1; D is uncertain. CDR3 length equals 12 residues. The germline gives CDR1 MNHEY, CDR2 SMNVEV (reference sequence). V shed 5 bases and J shed 9 bases, with 11 bases lying between them. CDR3 residues: CASSPVVGEQFF. The CDR3 DNA reads TGTGCCAGCAGTCCTGTGGTAGGTGAGCAGTTCTTC.

The chain links TRBV27 to TRBJ1-1, with a tentative D call TRBD1 (5 bases). The V end was cut by 1 base, the J end by 4 bases, with 19 bases between. In germline, CDR1 is MNHEY, CDR2 SMNVEV (reference sequence). This CDR3 is 17 amino acids long. This chain's CDR3 is CASSLYGGTSGATEAFF. Here the CDR3 DNA reads TGTGCCAGCAGTTTATACGGGGGGACTTCGGGTGCCACTGAAGCTTTCTTT.